The 30 T cell receptor beta chains reported below all come from one sample, sequenced in a study of CD8 T cells in Susac syndrome. RNA totalling roughly 0.45 to 1 ug underwent reverse transcription with random hexamers. TCRdb called the immunoSEQ multiplex PCR reads again in MiXCR, with one record for every CDR3 protein. The data contain around 280,000 distinct CDR3 sequences, about 90% of them seen just once; the ten biggest clones take up 0.065%. The sample taken for sequencing was CD4+ T cells from PBMCs. The source of these receptors is a human donor with multiple sclerosis.

This chain joins TRBV4-2 and TRBJ1-3; 7 nucleotides line up with TRBD1. CDR1 is LGHNA, CDR2 YNFKEQ, per germline. V lost 2 bases, J lost 2 bases, and 3 bases stayed unmatched. The CDR3 is 15 amino acids. The CDR3 loop is CASSQLRGPGNTIYF. The CDR3 DNA reads TGTGCCAGCAGCCAATTAAGGGGGCCTGGAAACACCATATATTTT.

The chain combines TRBV20-1 with TRBJ2-7; D is uncertain. Germline assignment: CDR1 DFQATT and CDR2 SNEGSKA (reference sequence). The CDR3 sequence is 15 residues long. The ends were cut back, 3 bases at V and 2 bases at J, with 17 bases in the middle. CDR3 nucleotide sequence: TGCAGTGCTAGCCCCTCGGTGGGTCCTGCCTACGAGCAGTACTTC. Its translation: CSASPSVGPAYEQYF.

The chain uses TRBV5-1 and TRBJ2-1, with 9 bases matching TRBD1. Germline CDR1 and CDR2: SGHRS and YFSETQ. The CDR3 is 14 residues long. J gave up 9 bases and V 5 bases, and 9 bases lay outside the gene matches. CDR3 region: CASSFAGTGSEQFF. The CDR3 nucleotides read TGCGCCAGCAGTTTCGCCGGGACAGGGAGTGAGCAGTTCTTC.

The J gene is TRBJ2-7, the V gene TRBV15; 9 positions agree with TRBD1. CDR3 length equals 15 residues. V lost 1 base, J lost 3 bases, and 4 bases stayed unmatched. Germline V gene data show CDR1 as LNHNV and CDR2 as YYDKDF (reference sequence). The CDR3 bases are TGTGCCACCAGCAGAGTGGGACAGGGAGACTACGAGCAGTACTTC. This translates into CATSRVGQGDYEQYF.

V usage is TRBV20-1 and J usage is TRBJ2-1; TRBD2 matches at 7 bases. Germline-derived CDR1 and CDR2 are DFQATT and SNEGSKA (reference sequence). The trim removed 7 bases at V and 9 bases at J, leaving 12 bases unmatched. CDR3 length equals 13 residues. CDR3 residues: CSETGTPGGEQFF. CDR3 in DNA: TGCAGTGAGACCGGGACCCCGGGGGGTGAGCAGTTCTTC.

CDR3: CASSQVGGPGELFF. CDR3 in DNA: TGTGCCAGCAGCCAGGTCGGGGGGCCCGGGGAGCTGTTTTTT. The V and J genes are TRBV3-1 and TRBJ2-2, with a tentative D call TRBD2 (7 bases). The CDR3 is made up of 14 amino acids. V lost 3 bases and J 6 bases, leaving 11 bases between the germline ends. Germline values: CDR1 LGHDT, CDR2 YNNKEL (reference sequence).

The chain employs TRBV7-2 and TRBJ2-3; 15 bases line up with TRBD2. This CDR3 has 16 residues. V lost 5 bases and J lost 7; bases outside the gene matches: 7. Germline CDR1 and CDR2: SGHTA and FQGNSA. The CDR3 is CASSPRTSGGAHTQYF. Written as DNA, the CDR3 is TGTGCCAGCAGCCCGAGGACTAGCGGGGGGGCTCATACGCAGTATTTT.

This rearrangement joins TRBV11-2 to TRBJ2-7; D gene unclear. The germline gives CDR1 SGHAT, CDR2 FQNNGV. The CDR3 totals 14 residues. Trimming shortened V by 0 bases and J by 2 bases, and 8 bases separated the two germline ends. CDR3 bases: TGTGCCAGCAGCTTAGATTCAGTTCCCTACGAGCAGTACTTC. It translates to CASSLDSVPYEQYF.

The V call is TRBV18, the J call TRBJ2-3, with D hard to call. The germline gives CDR1 KGHSH, CDR2 LQKENI. The CDR3 runs 13 residues. V lost 5 bases and J 1 base, leaving 7 bases between the germline ends. The CDR3: CASSSLRTDTQYF. The DNA of the CDR3 is TGTGCCAGCTCATCCCTTCGCACAGATACGCAGTATTTT. The entire variable domain, with the rest obtained from reference TRBV18 and TRBJ2-3, is as follows: NAGVMQNPRHLVRRRGQEARLRCSPMKGHSHVYWYRQLPEEGLKFMVYLQKENIIDESGMPKERFSAEFPKEGPSILRIQQVVRGDSAAYFCASSSLRTDTQYFGPGTRLTVL.

J is TRBJ2-2 and V is TRBV30; D possibly uses TRBD1 or TRBD2 (5 bases each). With 5 bases removed from V and 0 bases from J, the gap between germline ends came to 10 bases. Per the germline V gene, CDR1 is GTSNPN and CDR2 is SVGIG (reference sequence). This CDR3 has 14 residues. The CDR3 is CAWGRETNTGELFF. The CDR3 nucleotides read TGTGCCTGGGGCAGGGAGACGAACACCGGGGAGCTGTTTTTT.

This chain connects TRBV1 to TRBJ2-3; TRBD2, as called in the table, went unchecked against the DNA. TRBV1 is termed a pseudogene. The CDR3 runs 18 residues. The CDR3 spells CTSSQALAGNSGTDTQYF. The CDR3 DNA reads TGCACCAGCAGCCAAGCCCTAGCGGGGAACTCTGGGACAGATACGCAGTATTTT.

This chain joins TRBV20-1 and TRBJ1-1; the match to TRBD1 covers 7 bases. The V gene end was trimmed by 3 bases and the J gene end by 5 bases; junction bases not matched to a gene: 9. This CDR3 contains 14 residues. Germline CDR1 and CDR2: DFQATT and SNEGSKA (reference sequence). DNA of the CDR3: TGCAGTGCTAGGATGACAGGGCCTAGGACTGAAGCTTTCTTT. The encoded protein is CSARMTGPRTEAFF.

The V call is TRBV7-3, the J call TRBJ2-3; 13 bases agree with TRBD2. The CDR3 totals 17 residues. Germline trimming cut 5 bases from V and 4 bases from J; bases unmatched to any gene: 9. Per the germline V gene, CDR1 is SGHTA and CDR2 is FQGTGA. The CDR3 spells CASSTGTSGNWADTQYF. Written as DNA, the CDR3 is TGTGCCAGCAGCACCGGGACTAGCGGGAATTGGGCAGATACGCAGTATTTT.

The V gene is TRBV4-1, the J gene TRBJ1-1; D might be TRBD1 (5 bases). The length of the CDR3 is 14 residues. V was clipped by 6 bases and J by 0 bases, with 11 bases between them. Germline V gene data show CDR1 as MGHRA and CDR2 as YSYEKL. The CDR3 DNA reads as TGCGCCAGCAGAACCCAGGGAATGAACACTGAAGCTTTCTTT. The encoded protein is CASRTQGMNTEAFF.

The CDR3 bases are TGCGCCAGCAGCCATCCCGTAGCGGGAGGGACTGAGCAGTTCTTC. Translation gives CASSHPVAGGTEQFF. This sequence joins TRBV4-3 and TRBJ2-1; 11 bases fit TRBD2. V shed 3 bases, J shed 9 bases, and the junction held 7 bases outside the gene matches. The CDR3 consists of 15 residues. Germline assignment: CDR1 LGHNA and CDR2 YSLEER.

This chain connects TRBV6-5 to TRBJ2-4; 7 bases match TRBD1. The CDR3 length is 19 residues. Germline-derived CDR1 and CDR2 are MNHEY and SVGAGI. V was clipped by 0 bases and J by 3 bases; unmatched bases: 14. The CDR3 reads CASSYSKGGGPRGKNIQYF. CDR3 sequence (DNA): TGTGCCAGCAGTTACTCGAAAGGGGGCGGCCCTCGGGGCAAAAACATTCAGTACTTC.

This rearrangement joins TRBV6-5 to TRBJ2-7, with D hard to call. CDR1 is MNHEY and CDR2 is SVGAGI in the germline V gene. V lost 4 bases and J lost 3, with 10 bases in between. The CDR3 totals 13 residues. CDR3 in amino acids: CASSFRIGYEQYF. DNA for the CDR3: TGTGCCAGCAGTTTCCGAATTGGCTACGAGCAGTACTTC.

This clonotype was detected only once. The rearrangement links TRBV20-1 to TRBJ2-7, with 8 positions matching TRBD1. The germline V gene has CDR1 DFQATT and CDR2 SNEGSKA (reference sequence). Germline trimming cut 6 bases from V and 5 bases from J; bases unmatched to any gene: 6. CDR3 length: 12 amino acids. CDR3: CSARTGPHEQYF. The CDR3 region has the DNA TGCAGTGCCAGGACAGGGCCCCACGAGCAGTACTTC.

The chain couples TRBV5-6 to TRBJ2-3; D may match TRBD1 or TRBD2 (5 bases each). With 0 bases removed from V and 3 bases from J, the gap between germline ends came to 14 bases. This CDR3 region has 16 residues. Germline CDR1 SGHDT, CDR2 YYEEEE. The CDR3 here is CASSLGLLGETDTQYF. As DNA, the CDR3 is TGTGCCAGCAGCTTGGGGCTATTGGGGGAAACAGATACGCAGTATTTT.

The chain combines TRBV30 with TRBJ1-1; no clear D. Germline lookup yields CDR1 GTSNPN and CDR2 SVGIG (reference sequence). V was pared by 4 bases and J by 1 base, with 13 bases between. This CDR3 contains 14 residues. CDR3 sequence (DNA): TGTGCCTGGAACATTGGACCCCCGAACACTGAAGCTTTCTTT. Translating gives CAWNIGPPNTEAFF.

The chain uses TRBV12-3 or TRBV12-4 and TRBJ1-5, with D perhaps TRBD1 (5 bases). V lost 6 bases and J 5 bases, leaving 11 bases between the germline ends. The CDR3 spans 13 residues. CDR3 sequence: CASSRGTDQPQHF. The CDR3 coding sequence is TGTGCCAGCAGCCGGGGGACGGATCAGCCCCAGCATTTT.

This chain joins TRBV6-4 and TRBJ2-2; D may be TRBD2 (5 bases). Trimming cost V 3 bases and J 4 bases, with 9 bases left between them. CDR1 is MRHNA and CDR2 is SNTAGT in the germline V gene. The CDR3 extends over 14 amino acids. The CDR3 sequence: CASSERAGTGELFF. The CDR3 coding sequence is TGTGCCAGCAGTGAAAGGGCGGGCACCGGGGAGCTGTTTTTT.

The chain uses TRBV20-1 and TRBJ1-1; no reliable D call. This CDR3 has 14 residues. V was clipped by 2 bases and J by 5 bases, with 15 bases between them. Per the germline V gene, CDR1 is DFQATT and CDR2 is SNEGSKA (reference sequence). The CDR3: CSARTNGVRTEAFF. The CDR3 bases are TGCAGTGCTAGAACAAACGGGGTCAGGACTGAAGCTTTCTTT.

The J gene is TRBJ2-1, the V gene TRBV7-3, with TRBD1 matching over 10 bases. V was clipped by 5 bases and J by 10 bases; unmatched bases: 14. In germline, CDR1 is SGHTA, CDR2 FQGTGA. CDR3 size: 16 residues. DNA of the CDR3: TGTGCCAGCAGCATAGGGGGCGGGACAGGGGTTGGAGAGCAGTTCTTC. Encoded protein: CASSIGGGTGVGEQFF. Using reference TRBV7-3 and TRBJ2-1 for the parts outside the CDR3, the full variable domain is GAGVSQTPSNKVTEKGKYVELRCDPISGHTALYWYRQSLGQGPEFLIYFQGTGAADDSGLPNDRFFAVRPEGSVSTLKIQRTERGDSAVYLCASSIGGGTGVGEQFFGPGTRLTVL.

The chain is built from TRBV28 and TRBJ2-5; 9 positions agree with TRBD1. The ends lost 8 bases at V and 5 bases at J; junction bases unmatched: 12. Germline CDR1 reads MDHEN; CDR2 reads SYDVKM. The CDR3 length is 15 residues. The CDR3 reads CASQGQGRSYETQYF. The CDR3 DNA follows: TGTGCCAGCCAAGGACAGGGGAGGTCTTACGAGACCCAGTACTTC.

The chain has TRBV6-6 and TRBJ1-2, with 7 bases fitting TRBD1. V lost 2 bases, J lost 4 bases, and 7 bases stayed unmatched. This CDR3 is 15 amino acids long. Germline CDR1 is MNHNY and CDR2 is SVGAGI (reference sequence). Here the CDR3 DNA reads TGTGCCAGCAGTTACGAGGGGACAGCTGGCTATGGCTACACCTTC. Residues: CASSYEGTAGYGYTF.

The chain combines TRBV7-9 with TRBJ1-2, with a tentative D call TRBD1 (6 bases). Germline loops: CDR1 SEHNR, CDR2 FQNEAQ (reference sequence). Trimming shortened V by 5 bases and J by 8 bases, and 18 bases separated the two germline ends. There are 14 residues in the CDR3. In DNA form, the CDR3 reads TGTGCCAGCAGCCTGTCCGGGACAAAGACAGGCTACACCTTC. Its protein is CASSLSGTKTGYTF.

This clonotype showed up just once. The J gene is TRBJ1-4, the V gene TRBV29-1, with D maybe TRBD1 (6 bases). CDR3 length equals 12 residues. Germline assignment: CDR1 SQVTM and CDR2 ANQGSEA. Between the trimmed V and J ends, which lost 7 bases and 8 bases, there was a span of 14 bases. The chain's CDR3 is CSGTVLGEKLFF. The CDR3 DNA sequence: TGCAGCGGGACAGTTCTCGGAGAAAAACTGTTTTTT.

The V gene is TRBV12-3 or TRBV12-4, the J gene TRBJ1-4; D remains unclear. The CDR3 totals 14 residues. V lost 4 bases and J lost 1, with 7 bases in between. The CDR3 reads CASSSSGTNEKLFF. The CDR3, as DNA: TGTGCCAGCAGTTCGTCAGGAACTAATGAAAAACTGTTTTTT.

V gene TRBV18 combines with J gene TRBJ1-1, with a tentative D call TRBD1 (6 bases). In germline, CDR1 is KGHSH, CDR2 LQKENI. This CDR3 region has 15 residues. The V end was cut by 6 bases, the J end by 5 bases, with 19 bases between. The CDR3 region is CASSPSGGLGTEAFF. The CDR3 DNA follows: TGTGCCAGCTCCCCTTCTGGGGGGCTGGGAACTGAAGCTTTCTTT. Full variable domain (outside the CDR3, taken from reference TRBV18 and TRBJ1-1): NAGVMQNPRHLVRRRGQEARLRCSPMKGHSHVYWYRQLPEEGLKFMVYLQKENIIDESGMPKERFSAEFPKEGPSILRIQQVVRGDSAAYFCASSPSGGLGTEAFFGQGTRLTVV.